Listed below are T cell receptor beta chains from one sample, sequenced in a study of control samples from healthy donors and cancer patients. Libraries were prepared by immunoSEQ multiplex PCR; TCRdb keeps only in-frame clonotypes and omits some of them. Seen here are about 130,000 clones, roughly 90% observed once, and the top ten hold roughly 6%. Input material: blood. The receptors here all came from a man younger than 35 in good health. Both conserved end residues are part of each CDR3.

>TRBV19
CASKATGDGGYTF
>TRBV2
CASSEQAGGTFF
>TRBV7-9
CASSLTAVEQFF
>TRBV7-7
CASSLSVGGQGTGELFF
>TRBV2
CASTVRGNTEAFF
>TRBV6-1
CASSEAPARGETQYF
>TRBV30
CAWSVGRRTLTSTDTQYF
>TRBV5-1
CASSSKRGPRDRGLFPPYEQYF
>TRBV3-1/TRBV3-2
CASSQDVGVETQYF
>TRBV10-3
CAISDVWVRHYEQYF
>TRBV14
CASSQVAGTLHF
>TRBV6-1
CASSEGRTYEQYF
>TRBV9
CASSEGLAVDTQYF
>TRBV11-2
CASSSTQDRDEQYF
>TRBV29-1
CSVATGGETDTQYF
>TRBV11-2
CASSLGAGSYNSPLHF
>TRBV9
CASSATTGGGYTF
>TRBV11-2
CASSRVLPGGPGTEAFF
>TRBV6-2/TRBV6-3
CASSYEGGEAEAFF
>TRBV12-5
CASAVGTSGVYNEQFF
>TRBV11-2
CASSLAGPGNTIYF
>TRBV7-2
CASSSRTSGGETQYF
>TRBV6-5
CASTTRHNEQFF
>TRBV10-1
CASSESSVVYEQYF
>TRBV4-1
CASSRGTANEKLFF
>TRBV7-2
CASSQTGGPYNEQFF
>TRBV18
CASSQQVIDTQYF
>TRBV12-3/TRBV12-4
CAAGDSGANVLTF
>TRBV5-4
CASSLWEGTRETQYF
>TRBV6-2/TRBV6-3
CASSYLNEKGYTF
>TRBV7-2
CASSLDRNTEAFF
>TRBV6-6
CASSQRDPEAFF
>TRBV25-1
CASSNLAGGSPTQYF
>TRBV6-5
CASSYSGPAYTEAFF
>TRBV3-1/TRBV3-2
CASSRLGPKTQYF
>TRBV5-6
CASSLDPRGTYNSPLHF
>TRBV2
CASNTHNSPLHF
>TRBV5-1
CASSPPSGKSYNEQFF
>TRBV2
CASRGRGGNNSPLHF
>TRBV6-6
CASSYFNEQFF
>TRBV4-1
CASSQVLERVPQHF
>TRBV20-1
CSARPTSEQFF
>TRBV14
CASAPRLAGGNEQFF
>TRBV28
CASSRGQARAGNTIYF
>TRBV5-6
CASSRSDRGLVGELFF
>TRBV6-1
CASSEDRGHTQYF
>TRBV11-2
CATRFNYGYTF
>TRBV27
CASSPRTGGQETQYF
>TRBV7-9
CASSEGQGNEKLFF
>TRBV11-2
CASSLDQQGGTQYF
>TRBV28
CASSPWGDGYTF
>TRBV3-1/TRBV3-2
CASLGSDGNEQFF
>TRBV5-1
CASSRDRGRQPPYEQYF
>TRBV19
CASSGSLNTEAFF
>TRBV5-5
CASSSSGNTEAFF
>TRBV2
CASSVVEQYF
>TRBV28
CASSLIQGGEQYF
>TRBV7-2
CASSLRGGRSSYEQYF